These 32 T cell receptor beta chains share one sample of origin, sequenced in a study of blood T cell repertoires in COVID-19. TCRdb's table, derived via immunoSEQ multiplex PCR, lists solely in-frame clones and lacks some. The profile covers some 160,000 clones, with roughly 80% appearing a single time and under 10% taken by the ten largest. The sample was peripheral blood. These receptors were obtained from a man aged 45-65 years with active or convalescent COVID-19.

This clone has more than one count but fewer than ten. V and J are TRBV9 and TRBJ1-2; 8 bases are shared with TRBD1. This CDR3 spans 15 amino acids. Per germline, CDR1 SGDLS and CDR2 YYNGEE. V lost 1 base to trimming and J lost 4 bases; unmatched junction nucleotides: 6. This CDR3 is CASSVFTGGGYGYTF. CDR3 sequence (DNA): TGTGCCAGCAGCGTATTCACAGGGGGAGGCTATGGCTACACCTTC.

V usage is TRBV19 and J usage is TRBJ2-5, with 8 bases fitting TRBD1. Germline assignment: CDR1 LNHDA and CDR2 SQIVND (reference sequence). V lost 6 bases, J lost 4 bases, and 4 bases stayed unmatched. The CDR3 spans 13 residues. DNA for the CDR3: TGTGCCAGTAGGGGACAGGAAGGAGAGACCCAGTACTTC. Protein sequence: CASRGQEGETQYF.

The CDR3 DNA follows: TGTGCCAGCAGCGGGCCACAGGGGGCGCGAAGCACTGAAGCTTTCTTT. This encodes CASSGPQGARSTEAFF. The V and J genes are TRBV5-5 and TRBJ1-1; 9 positions agree with TRBD1. CDR1 and CDR2 (germline): SGHKS, YYEKEE (reference sequence). Germline trimming cut 4 bases from V and 4 bases from J; bases unmatched to any gene: 11. This CDR3 has 16 residues.

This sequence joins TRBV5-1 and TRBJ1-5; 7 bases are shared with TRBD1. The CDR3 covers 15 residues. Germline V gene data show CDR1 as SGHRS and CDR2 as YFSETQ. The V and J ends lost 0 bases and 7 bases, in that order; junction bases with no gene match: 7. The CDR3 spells CASSLGSGGGQPQHF. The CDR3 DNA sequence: TGCGCCAGCAGCTTGGGGTCAGGGGGAGGACAGCCCCAGCATTTT.

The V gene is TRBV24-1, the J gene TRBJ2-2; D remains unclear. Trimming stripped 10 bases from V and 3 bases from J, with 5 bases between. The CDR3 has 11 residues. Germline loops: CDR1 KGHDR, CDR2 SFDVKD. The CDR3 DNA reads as TGTGCCACTTCCTACACCGGGGAGCTGTTTTTT. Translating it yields CATSYTGELFF.

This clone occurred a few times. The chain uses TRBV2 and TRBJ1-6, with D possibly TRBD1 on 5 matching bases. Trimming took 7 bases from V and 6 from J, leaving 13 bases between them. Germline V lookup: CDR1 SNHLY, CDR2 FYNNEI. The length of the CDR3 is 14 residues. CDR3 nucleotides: TGTGCCAGCACTACTAACCAGGGTAATTCACCCCTCCACTTT. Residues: CASTTNQGNSPLHF. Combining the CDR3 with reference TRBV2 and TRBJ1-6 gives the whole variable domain EPEVTQTPSHQVTQMGQEVILRCVPISNHLYFYWYRQILGQKVEFLVSFYNNEISEKSEIFDDQFSVERPDGSNFTLKIRSTKLEDSAMYFCASTTNQGNSPLHFGNGTRLTVT.

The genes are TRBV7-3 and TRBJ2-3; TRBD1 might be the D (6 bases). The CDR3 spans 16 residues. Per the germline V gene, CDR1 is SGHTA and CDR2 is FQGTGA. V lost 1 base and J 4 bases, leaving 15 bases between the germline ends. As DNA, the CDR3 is TGTGCCAGCAGCTTAATAGGGGCTCCAGGGGCAGATACGCAGTATTTT. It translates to CASSLIGAPGADTQYF.

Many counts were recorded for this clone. The CDR3: CASSQGQNTGELFF. CDR3 nucleotide sequence: TGCGCCAGCAGCCAAGGACAGAACACCGGGGAGCTGTTTTTT. V and J are TRBV4-1 and TRBJ2-2; D not certain. CDR3 length: 14 residues. Trimming took off 1 base at V and 1 base at J, with 4 bases between the two ends. Germline CDR1 MGHRA, CDR2 YSYEKL.

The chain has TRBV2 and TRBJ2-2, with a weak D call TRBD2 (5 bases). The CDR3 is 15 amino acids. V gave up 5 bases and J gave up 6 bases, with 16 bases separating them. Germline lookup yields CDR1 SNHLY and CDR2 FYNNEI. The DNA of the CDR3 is TGTGCCAGCAGTCTTGGGCCGAGGGCCCCCGGGGAGCTGTTTTTT. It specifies CASSLGPRAPGELFF.

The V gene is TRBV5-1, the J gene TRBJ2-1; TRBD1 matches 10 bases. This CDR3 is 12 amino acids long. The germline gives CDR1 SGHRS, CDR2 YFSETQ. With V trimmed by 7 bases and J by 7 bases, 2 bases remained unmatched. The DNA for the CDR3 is TGCGCCAGCCGACAGGGGGCAAATGAGCAGTTCTTC. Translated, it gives CASRQGANEQFF.

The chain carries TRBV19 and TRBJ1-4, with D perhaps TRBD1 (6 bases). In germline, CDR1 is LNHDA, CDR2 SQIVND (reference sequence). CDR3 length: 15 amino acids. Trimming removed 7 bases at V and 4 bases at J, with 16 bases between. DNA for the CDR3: TGTGCCAGTAAGGACCGGGGCAGGGGTAATGAAAAACTGTTTTTT. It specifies CASKDRGRGNEKLFF.

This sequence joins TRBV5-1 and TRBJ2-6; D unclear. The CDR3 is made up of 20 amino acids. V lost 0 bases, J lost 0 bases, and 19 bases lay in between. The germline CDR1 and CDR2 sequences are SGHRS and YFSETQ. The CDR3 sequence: CASSLAPRLEPLSGANVLTF. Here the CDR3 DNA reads TGCGCCAGCAGCTTGGCCCCTAGGTTAGAGCCCCTCTCTGGGGCCAACGTCCTGACTTTC.

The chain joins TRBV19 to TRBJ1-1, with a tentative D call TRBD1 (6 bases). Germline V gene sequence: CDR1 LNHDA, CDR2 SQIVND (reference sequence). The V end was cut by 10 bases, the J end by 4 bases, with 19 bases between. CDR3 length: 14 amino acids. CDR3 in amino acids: CATAWRGLSTEAFF. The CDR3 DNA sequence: TGTGCCACGGCCTGGCGGGGGCTGAGCACTGAAGCTTTCTTT.

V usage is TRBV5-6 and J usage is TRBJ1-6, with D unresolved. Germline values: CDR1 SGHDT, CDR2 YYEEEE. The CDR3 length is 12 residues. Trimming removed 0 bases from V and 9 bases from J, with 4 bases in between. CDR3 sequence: CASSLGLSPLHF. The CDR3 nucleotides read TGTGCCAGCAGCTTGGGGCTTTCACCCCTCCACTTT. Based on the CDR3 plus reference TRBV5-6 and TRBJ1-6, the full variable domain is DAGVTQSPTHLIKTRGQQVTLRCSPKSGHDTVSWYQQALGQGPQFIFQYYEEEERQRGNFPDRFSGHQFPNYSSELNVNALLLGDSALYLCASSLGLSPLHFGNGTRLTVT.

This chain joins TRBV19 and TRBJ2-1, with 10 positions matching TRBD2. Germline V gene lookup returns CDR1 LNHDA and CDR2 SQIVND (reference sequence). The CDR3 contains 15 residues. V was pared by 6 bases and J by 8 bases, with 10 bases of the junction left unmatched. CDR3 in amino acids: CASRNSGRAWYEQFF. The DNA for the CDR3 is TGTGCCAGTAGAAACAGCGGGAGGGCCTGGTATGAGCAGTTCTTC.

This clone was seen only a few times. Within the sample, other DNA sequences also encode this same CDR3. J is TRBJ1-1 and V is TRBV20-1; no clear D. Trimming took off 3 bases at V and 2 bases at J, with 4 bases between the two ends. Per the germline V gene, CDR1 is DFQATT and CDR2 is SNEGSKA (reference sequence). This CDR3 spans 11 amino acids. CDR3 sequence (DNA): TGCAGTGCTAGGAGAAACACTGAAGCTTTCTTT. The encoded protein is CSARRNTEAFF.

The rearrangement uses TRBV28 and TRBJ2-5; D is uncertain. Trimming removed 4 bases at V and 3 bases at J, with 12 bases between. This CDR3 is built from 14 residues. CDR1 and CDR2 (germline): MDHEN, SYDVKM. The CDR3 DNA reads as TGTGCCAGCAGTTCCCAGACTTGGGAAGAGACCCAGTACTTC. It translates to CASSSQTWEETQYF.

The CDR3 DNA follows: TGTGCCAGCAGCTTGGTAGCGGGAGGGGGGCAAGAGACCCAGTACTTC. Protein product: CASSLVAGGGQETQYF. The genes are TRBV11-3 and TRBJ2-5, with 11 positions matching TRBD2. Trimming at V came to 3 bases and at J to 2 bases, leaving 5 bases not matched to a gene. The CDR3 loop spans 16 amino acids. Germline CDR1 SGHNT, CDR2 YENEEA.

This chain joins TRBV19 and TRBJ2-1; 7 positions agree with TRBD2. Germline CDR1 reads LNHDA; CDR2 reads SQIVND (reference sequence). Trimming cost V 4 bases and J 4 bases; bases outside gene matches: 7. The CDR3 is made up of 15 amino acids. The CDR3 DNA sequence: TGTGCCAGTAGTACTGGCGGGAGAGATTACAATGAGCAGTTCTTC. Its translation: CASSTGGRDYNEQFF. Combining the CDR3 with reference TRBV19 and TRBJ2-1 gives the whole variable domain DGGITQSPKYLFRKEGQNVTLSCEQNLNHDAMYWYRQDPGQGLRLIYYSQIVNDFQKGDIAEGYSVSREKKESFPLTVTSAQKNPTAFYLCASSTGGRDYNEQFFGPGTRLTVL.

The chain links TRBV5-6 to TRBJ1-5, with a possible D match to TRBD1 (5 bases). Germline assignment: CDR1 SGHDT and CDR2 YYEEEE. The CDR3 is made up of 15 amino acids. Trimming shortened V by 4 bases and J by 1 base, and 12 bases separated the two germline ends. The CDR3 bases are TGTGCCAGCAGCCTTAGGGGTCCCAGCAATCAGCCCCAGCATTTT. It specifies CASSLRGPSNQPQHF.

CDR3 in DNA: TGTGCCAGCAGCCAGGACAGGACCAACACCGGGGAGCTGTTTTTT. Translating gives CASSQDRTNTGELFF. The chain carries TRBV3-1 (or the pseudogene TRBV3-2) and TRBJ2-2; TRBD1 matches at 7 bases. CDR1 is LGHDT, CDR2 YNNKEL, per germline (reference sequence). This CDR3 is 15 amino acids long. V lost 3 bases to trimming and J lost 2 bases; unmatched junction nucleotides: 3.

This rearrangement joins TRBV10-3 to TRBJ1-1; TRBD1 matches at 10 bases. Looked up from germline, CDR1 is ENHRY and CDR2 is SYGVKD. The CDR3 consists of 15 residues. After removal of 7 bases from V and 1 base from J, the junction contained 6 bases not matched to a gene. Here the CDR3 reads CAITNRQGANTEAFF. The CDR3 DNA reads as TGTGCCATCACCAACCGACAGGGGGCGAACACTGAAGCTTTCTTT.

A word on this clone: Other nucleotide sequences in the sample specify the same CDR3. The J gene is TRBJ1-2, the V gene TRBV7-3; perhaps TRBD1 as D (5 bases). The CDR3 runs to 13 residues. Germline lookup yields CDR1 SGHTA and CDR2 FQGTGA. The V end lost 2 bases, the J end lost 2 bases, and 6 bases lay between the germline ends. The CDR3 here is CASSLGANYGYTF. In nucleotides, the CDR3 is TGTGCCAGCAGCTTAGGGGCGAACTATGGCTACACCTTC.

The CDR3 loop is CASSQVHLGETSASDEQFF. DNA of the CDR3: TGCGCCAGCAGCCAAGTCCATCTCGGGGAGACTAGCGCGAGCGATGAGCAGTTCTTC. The chain carries TRBV4-1 and TRBJ2-1, with TRBD2 identical over 8 bases. V was clipped by 1 base and J by 8 bases; unmatched bases: 19. There are 19 residues in the CDR3. Per germline, CDR1 MGHRA and CDR2 YSYEKL.

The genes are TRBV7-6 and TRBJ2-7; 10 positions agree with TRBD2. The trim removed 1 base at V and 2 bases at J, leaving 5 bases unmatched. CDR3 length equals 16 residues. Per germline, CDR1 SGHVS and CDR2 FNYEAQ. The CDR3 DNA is TGTGCCAGCAGCTTAGAAGCTAGCGGGAGAACCTACGAGCAGTACTTC. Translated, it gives CASSLEASGRTYEQYF.

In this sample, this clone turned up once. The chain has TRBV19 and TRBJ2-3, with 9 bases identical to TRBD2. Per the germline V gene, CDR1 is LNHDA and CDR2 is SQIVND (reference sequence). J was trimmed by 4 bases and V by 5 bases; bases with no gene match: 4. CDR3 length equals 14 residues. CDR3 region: CASSLAGEADTQYF. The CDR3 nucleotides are TGTGCCAGTAGTTTAGCGGGAGAGGCAGATACGCAGTATTTT.

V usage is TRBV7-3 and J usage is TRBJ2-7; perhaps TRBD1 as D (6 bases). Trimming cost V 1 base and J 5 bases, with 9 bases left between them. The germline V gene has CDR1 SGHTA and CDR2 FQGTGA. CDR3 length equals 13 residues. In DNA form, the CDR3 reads TGTGCCAGCAGCTTAAGGGGGCGCGACGAGCAGTACTTC. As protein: CASSLRGRDEQYF.

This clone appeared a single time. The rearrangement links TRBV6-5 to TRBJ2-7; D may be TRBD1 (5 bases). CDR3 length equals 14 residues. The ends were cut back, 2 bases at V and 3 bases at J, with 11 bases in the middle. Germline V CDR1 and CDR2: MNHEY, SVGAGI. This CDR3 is CASSYGAGYYEQYF. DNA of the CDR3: TGTGCCAGCAGTTACGGGGCAGGCTACTACGAGCAGTACTTC.

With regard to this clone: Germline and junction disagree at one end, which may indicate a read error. DNA of the CDR3: TGCAGCGTTGTTTTGGCAGCGGGGGGTGGGCCCAACGTCCTGACTTTC. Protein: CSVVLAAGGGPNVLTF. The chain couples TRBV29-1 to TRBJ2-6; 9 bases are a match to TRBD2. The CDR3 is 16 amino acids. The germline gives CDR1 SQVTM, CDR2 ANQGSEA.

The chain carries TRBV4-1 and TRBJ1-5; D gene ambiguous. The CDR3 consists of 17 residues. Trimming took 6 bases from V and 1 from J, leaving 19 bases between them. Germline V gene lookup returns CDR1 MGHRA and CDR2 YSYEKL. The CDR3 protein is CASRAVHSPGSNQPQHF. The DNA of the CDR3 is TGCGCCAGCAGAGCAGTCCATAGTCCGGGGAGCAATCAGCCCCAGCATTTT.

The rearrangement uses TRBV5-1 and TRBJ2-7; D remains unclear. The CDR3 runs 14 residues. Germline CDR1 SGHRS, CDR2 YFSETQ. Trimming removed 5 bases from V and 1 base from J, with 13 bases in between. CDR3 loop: CASSVTPGSYEQYF. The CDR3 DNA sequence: TGCGCCAGCAGTGTAACTCCCGGTTCCTACGAGCAGTACTTC.

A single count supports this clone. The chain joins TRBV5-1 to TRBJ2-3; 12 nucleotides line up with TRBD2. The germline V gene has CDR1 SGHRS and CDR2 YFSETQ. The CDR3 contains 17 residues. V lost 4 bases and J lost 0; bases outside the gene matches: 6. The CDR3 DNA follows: TGCGCCAGCAGCCCCCGTACTAGCGGGGGGAGCACAGATACGCAGTATTTT. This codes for CASSPRTSGGSTDTQYF. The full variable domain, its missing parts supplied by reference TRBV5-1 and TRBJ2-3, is KAGVTQTPRYLIKTRGQQVTLSCSPISGHRSVSWYQQTPGQGLQFLFEYFSETQRNKGNFPGRFSGRQFSNSRSEMNVSTLELGDSALYLCASSPRTSGGSTDTQYFGPGTRLTVL.